This T cell receptor beta chain was observed in a study of shared clonotypes between healthy human individuals. Germline CDR1 reads MNHEY; CDR2 reads SMNVEV (reference sequence). Trimming took 4 bases from V and 7 from J, leaving 14 bases between them. The CDR3 spans 14 residues. CD45RO-negative cells were positively selected for CCR7, leaving out terminally differentiated effector memory CD45RA+ cells. Template for every sorted-subset replicate PCR totaled approximately 0.2 ug DNA, about 30,000 T cell genomes. The repertoire was sequenced with immunoSEQ multiplex PCR; TCRdb's copy has only in-frame clones and lacks some. The table has approximately 720,000 clones, about 90% seen once.

The sequence was collected from a young man in good health. The sequenced sample consisted of naive CD8+ T cells sorted from blood. V and J are TRBV27 and TRBJ2-1; D possibly corresponds to TRBD2 (5 bases). CDR3 in DNA: TGTGCCAGCAGTTCCCCGGGAACACTGAATGAGCAGTTCTTC. Protein product: CASSSPGTLNEQFF.